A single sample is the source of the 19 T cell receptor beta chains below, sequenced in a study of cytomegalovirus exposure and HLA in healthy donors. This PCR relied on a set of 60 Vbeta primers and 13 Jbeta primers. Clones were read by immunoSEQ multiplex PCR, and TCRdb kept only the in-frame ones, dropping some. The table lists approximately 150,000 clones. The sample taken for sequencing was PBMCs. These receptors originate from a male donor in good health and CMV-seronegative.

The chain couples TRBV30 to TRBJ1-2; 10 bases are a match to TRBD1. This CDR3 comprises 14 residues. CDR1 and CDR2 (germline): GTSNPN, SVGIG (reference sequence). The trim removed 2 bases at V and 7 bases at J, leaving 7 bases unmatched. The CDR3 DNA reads TGTGCCTGGAGTTCCCGGGACAGGGGAGTTGGCTACACCTTC. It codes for CAWSSRDRGVGYTF. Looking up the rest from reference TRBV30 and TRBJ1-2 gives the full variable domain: SQTIHQWPATLVQPVGSPLSLECTVEGTSNPNLYWYRQAAGRGLQLLFYSVGIGQISSEVPQNLSASRPQDRQFILSSKKLLLSDSGFYLCAWSSRDRGVGYTFGSGTRLTVV.

The CDR3 DNA sequence: TGCGCCAGCAGCTTGGGGCCCAGGGGCCCCACAGATACGCAGTATTTT. Protein: CASSLGPRGPTDTQYF. The V call is TRBV5-1, the J call TRBJ2-3; D is possibly TRBD1 (6 bases). This CDR3 has 16 amino acids. V lost 0 bases, J lost 2 bases, and 13 bases lay in between. Germline V gene sequence: CDR1 SGHRS, CDR2 YFSETQ.

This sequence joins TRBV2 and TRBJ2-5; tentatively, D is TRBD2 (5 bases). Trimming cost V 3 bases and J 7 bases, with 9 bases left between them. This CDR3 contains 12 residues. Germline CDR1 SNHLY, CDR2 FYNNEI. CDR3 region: CASSDLEGTQYF. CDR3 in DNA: TGTGCCAGCAGTGATCTAGAGGGGACCCAGTACTTC.

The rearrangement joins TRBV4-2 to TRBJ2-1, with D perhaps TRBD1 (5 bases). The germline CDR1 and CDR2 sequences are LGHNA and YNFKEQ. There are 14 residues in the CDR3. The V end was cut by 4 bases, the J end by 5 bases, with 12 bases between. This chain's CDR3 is CASSLPGQNNEQFF. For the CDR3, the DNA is TGTGCCAGCAGCCTCCCCGGACAAAACAATGAGCAGTTCTTC.

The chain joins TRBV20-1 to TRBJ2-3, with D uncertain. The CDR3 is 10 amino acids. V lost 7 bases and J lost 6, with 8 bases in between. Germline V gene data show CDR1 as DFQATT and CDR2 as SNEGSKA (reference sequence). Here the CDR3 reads CSVSADTQYF. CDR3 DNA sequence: TGCAGTGTTAGTGCGGATACGCAGTATTTT.

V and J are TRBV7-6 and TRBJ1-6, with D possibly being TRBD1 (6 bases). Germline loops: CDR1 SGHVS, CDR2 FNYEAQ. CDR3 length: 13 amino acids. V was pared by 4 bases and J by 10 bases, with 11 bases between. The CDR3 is CASSSSGASPLHF. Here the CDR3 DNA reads TGTGCCAGCAGCTCATCAGGGGCCTCACCCCTCCACTTT.

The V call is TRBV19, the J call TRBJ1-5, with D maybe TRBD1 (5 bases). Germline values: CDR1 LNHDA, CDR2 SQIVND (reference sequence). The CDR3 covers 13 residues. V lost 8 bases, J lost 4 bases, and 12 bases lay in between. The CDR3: CASQDRRNQPQHF. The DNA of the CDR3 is TGTGCCAGTCAAGACAGAAGAAATCAGCCCCAGCATTTT.

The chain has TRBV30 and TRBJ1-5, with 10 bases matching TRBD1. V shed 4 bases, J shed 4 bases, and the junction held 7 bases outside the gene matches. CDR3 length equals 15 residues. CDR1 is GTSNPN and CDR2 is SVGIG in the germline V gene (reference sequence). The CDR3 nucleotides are TGTGCCTGGAATCAGGGGGACAGGGGAAATCAGCCCCAGCATTTT. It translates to CAWNQGDRGNQPQHF.

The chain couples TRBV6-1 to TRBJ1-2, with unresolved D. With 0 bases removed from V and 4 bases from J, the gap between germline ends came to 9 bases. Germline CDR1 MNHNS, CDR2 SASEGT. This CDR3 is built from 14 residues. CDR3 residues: CASSEAFGGYGYTF. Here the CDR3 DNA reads TGTGCCAGCAGTGAAGCGTTCGGCGGCTATGGCTACACCTTC.

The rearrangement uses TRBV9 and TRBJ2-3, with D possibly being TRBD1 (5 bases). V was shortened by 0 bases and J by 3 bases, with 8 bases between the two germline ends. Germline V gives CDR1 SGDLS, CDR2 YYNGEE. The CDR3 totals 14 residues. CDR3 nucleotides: TGTGCCAGCAGCGTAGTTAGGGGAACAGATACGCAGTATTTT. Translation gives CASSVVRGTDTQYF.

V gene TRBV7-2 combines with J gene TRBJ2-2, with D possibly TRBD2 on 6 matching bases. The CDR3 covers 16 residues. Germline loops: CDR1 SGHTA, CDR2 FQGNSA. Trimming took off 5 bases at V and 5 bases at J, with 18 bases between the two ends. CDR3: CASSPRDSRGTGELFF. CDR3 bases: TGTGCCAGCAGCCCCCGGGACTCCCGAGGGACCGGGGAGCTGTTTTTT.

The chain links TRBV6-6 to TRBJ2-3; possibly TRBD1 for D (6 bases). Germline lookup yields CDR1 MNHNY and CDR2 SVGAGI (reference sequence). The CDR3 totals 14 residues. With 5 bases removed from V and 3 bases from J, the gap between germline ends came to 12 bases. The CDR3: CASSTGQLTDTQYF. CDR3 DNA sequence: TGTGCCAGCAGTACCGGACAGTTAACAGATACGCAGTATTTT.

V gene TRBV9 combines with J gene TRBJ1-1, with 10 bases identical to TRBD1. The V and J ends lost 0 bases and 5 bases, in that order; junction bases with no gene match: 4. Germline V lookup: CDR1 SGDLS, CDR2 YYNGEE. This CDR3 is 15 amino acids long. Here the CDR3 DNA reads TGTGCCAGCAGCGTAGAGGGACAGGGGTGGACTGAAGCTTTCTTT. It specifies CASSVEGQGWTEAFF.

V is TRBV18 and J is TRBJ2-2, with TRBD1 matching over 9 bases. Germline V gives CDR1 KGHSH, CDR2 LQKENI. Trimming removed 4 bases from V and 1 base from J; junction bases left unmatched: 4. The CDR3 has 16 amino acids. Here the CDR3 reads CASSRGTGKNTGELFF. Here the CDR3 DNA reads TGTGCCAGCTCACGAGGGACAGGGAAGAACACCGGGGAGCTGTTTTTT.

The CDR3: CARQRGTEAFF. CDR3 coding DNA: TGTGCCCGCCAGCGGGGAACTGAAGCTTTCTTT. The gene calls are TRBV30 and TRBJ1-1; no clear D. Germline V CDR1 and CDR2: GTSNPN, SVGIG (reference sequence). V was trimmed by 8 bases and J by 5 bases, leaving 12 bases between them. The CDR3 runs 11 residues.

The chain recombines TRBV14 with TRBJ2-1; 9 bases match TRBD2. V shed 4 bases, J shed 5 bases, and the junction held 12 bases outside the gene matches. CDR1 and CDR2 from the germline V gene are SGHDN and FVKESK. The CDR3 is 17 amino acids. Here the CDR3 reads CASSPYFAASGNNEQFF. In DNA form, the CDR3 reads TGTGCCAGCAGCCCTTATTTTGCGGCTAGCGGGAACAATGAGCAGTTCTTC.

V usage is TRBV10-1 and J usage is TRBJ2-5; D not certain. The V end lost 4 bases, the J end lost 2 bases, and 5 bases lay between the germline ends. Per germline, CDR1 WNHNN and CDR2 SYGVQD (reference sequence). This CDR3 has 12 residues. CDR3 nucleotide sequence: TGCGCCAGCAGTGGCGGTCAAGAGACCCAGTACTTC. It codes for CASSGGQETQYF.

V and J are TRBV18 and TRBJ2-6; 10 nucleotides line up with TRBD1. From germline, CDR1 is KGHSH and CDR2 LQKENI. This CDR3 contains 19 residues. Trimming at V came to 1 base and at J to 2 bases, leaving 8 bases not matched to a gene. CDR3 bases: TGTGCCAGCTCACCACAGCACCTCGGGACAGGGGCTGGGGCCAACGTCCTGACTTTC. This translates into CASSPQHLGTGAGANVLTF.

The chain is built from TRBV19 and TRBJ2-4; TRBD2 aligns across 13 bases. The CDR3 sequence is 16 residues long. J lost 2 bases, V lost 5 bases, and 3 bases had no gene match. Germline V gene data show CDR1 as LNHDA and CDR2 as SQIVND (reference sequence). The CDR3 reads CASSVGLAGSKNIQYF. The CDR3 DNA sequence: TGTGCCAGTAGTGTGGGACTAGCGGGATCCAAAAACATTCAGTACTTC.